This T cell receptor beta chain was captured in a study of T cell responses to AZD1222 COVID-19 vaccine. Germline loops: CDR1 SGHRS, CDR2 YFSETQ. CDR3 length: 15 amino acids. Losses at the gene ends were 2 bases for V and 2 bases for J; bases not matched to a gene: 3. The table came from immunoSEQ multiplex PCR; TCRdb's copy has only in-frame clones and leaves some out. The table shows about 120,000 clones, with roughly 90% occurring only once. The gene calls are TRBV5-1 and TRBJ2-1, with 8 positions matching TRBD2. Specimen: peripheral blood, collected on day 0 of AZD1222 vaccination. The clonotype was recovered from an adult in good health. The CDR3, as DNA: TGCGCCAGCAGCTTTAGCGGGGCCACCTACAATGAGCAGTTCTTC. Translating gives CASSFSGATYNEQFF.